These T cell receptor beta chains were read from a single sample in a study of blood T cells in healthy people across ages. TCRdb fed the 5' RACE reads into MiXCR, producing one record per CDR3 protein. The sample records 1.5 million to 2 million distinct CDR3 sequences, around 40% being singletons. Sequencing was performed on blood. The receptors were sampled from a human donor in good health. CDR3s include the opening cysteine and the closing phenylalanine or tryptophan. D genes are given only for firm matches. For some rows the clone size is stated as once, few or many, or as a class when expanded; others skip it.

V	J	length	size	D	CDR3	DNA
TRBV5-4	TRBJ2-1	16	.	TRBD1	CASSPTLDRGSNEQFF	TGTGCCAGCAGCCCAACCTTGGACAGGGGTAGCAATGAGCAGTTCTTC
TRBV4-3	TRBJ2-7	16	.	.	CASSQDEQFGSYEQYF	TGCGCCAGCAGCCAAGATGAACAGTTTGGATCCTACGAGCAGTACTTC
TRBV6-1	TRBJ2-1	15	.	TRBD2	CASSGSGGVYNEQFF	TGTGCCAGCAGTGGTAGCGGGGGGGTCTACAATGAGCAGTTCTTC
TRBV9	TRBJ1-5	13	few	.	CASSVMGNQPQHF	TGTGCCAGCAGCGTAATGGGAAATCAGCCCCAGCATTTT
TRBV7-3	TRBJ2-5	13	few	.	CASSQEGAATQYF	TGTGCCAGCAGTCAGGAGGGCGCGGCGACCCAGTACTTC
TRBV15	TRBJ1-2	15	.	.	CATTDNTGIRYGYTF	TGTGCCACCACCGATAACACAGGGATTCGCTATGGCTACACCTTC
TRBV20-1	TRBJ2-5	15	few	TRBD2	CSARDHASGGQTQYF	TGCAGTGCTAGAGATCATGCTAGCGGGGGGCAGACCCAGTACTTC
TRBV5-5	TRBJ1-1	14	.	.	CASRLGVLNTEAFF	TGTGCCAGCAGGCTAGGGGTTTTGAACACTGAAGCTTTCTTT
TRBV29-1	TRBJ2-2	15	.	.	CSVEDRAPRPGELFF	TGCAGCGTTGAAGATCGTGCTCCCAGGCCCGGGGAGCTGTTTTTT
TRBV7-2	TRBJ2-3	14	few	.	CATRAMTWDNTQYF	TGTGCCACTAGGGCAATGACTTGGGACAATACGCAGTATTTT
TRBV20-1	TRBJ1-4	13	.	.	CSAIVQTNEKLFF	TGCAGTGCTATTGTGCAGACTAATGAAAAACTGTTTTTT
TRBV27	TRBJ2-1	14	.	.	CASSWGNGNNEQFF	TGTGCCAGCAGTTGGGGGAACGGAAACAATGAGCAGTTCTTC
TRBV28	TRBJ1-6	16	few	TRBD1	CASSSPGQGYLSPLHF	TGTGCCAGCAGTTCTCCGGGACAGGGATACCTTTCACCCCTCCACTTT
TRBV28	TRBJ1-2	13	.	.	CASSLETNHGYTF	TGTGCCAGCAGTTTAGAGACCAATCATGGCTACACCTTC
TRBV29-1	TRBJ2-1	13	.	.	CSVEQGGRNEQFF	TGCAGCGTTGAACAGGGGGGGAGAAATGAGCAGTTCTTC
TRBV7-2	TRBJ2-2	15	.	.	CASSFTGLVTGELFF	TGTGCCAGCAGCTTTACAGGGTTGGTCACCGGGGAGCTGTTTTTT
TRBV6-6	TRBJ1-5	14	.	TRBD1	CASTGGRSNQPQHF	TGTGCCAGCACAGGGGGACGTAGCAATCAGCCCCAGCATTTT
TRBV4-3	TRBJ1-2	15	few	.	CASSQDRGINGGYTF	TGCGCCAGCAGCCAAGATAGGGGCATTAATGGTGGCTACACCTTC
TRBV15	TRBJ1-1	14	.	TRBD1	CATSSGTAGPEAFF	TGTGCCACCAGCAGTGGGACAGCGGGCCCTGAAGCTTTCTTT
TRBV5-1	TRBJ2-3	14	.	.	CASSLEGITDTRYF	TGCGCCAGCAGCTTGGAGGGTATTACAGATACGCGGTATTTT
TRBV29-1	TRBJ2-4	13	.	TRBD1	CSVGQGGYNEQYF	TGCAGCGTTGGACAGGGGGGCTACAATGAGCAGTACTTC
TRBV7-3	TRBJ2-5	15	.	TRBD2	CASSLTSGDLETQYF	TGTGCCAGCAGCTTAACTAGCGGGGACCTAGAGACCCAGTACTTC
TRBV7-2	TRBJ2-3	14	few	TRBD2	CASSQRGGGDTQYF	TGTGCCAGCAGCCAGCGGGGGGGCGGGGATACGCAGTATTTT
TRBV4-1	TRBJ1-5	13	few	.	CASSQEPTQPQHF	TGCGCCAGCAGCCAAGAGCCCACTCAGCCCCAGCATTTT
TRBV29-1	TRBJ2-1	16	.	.	CSVEVSSTSSYNEQFF	TGCAGCGTTGAAGTGAGTAGCACTAGCTCCTACAATGAGCAGTTCTTC
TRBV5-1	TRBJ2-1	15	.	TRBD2	CASRPNTGTSYEQFF	TGCGCCAGCAGACCCAATACCGGGACTAGCTATGAGCAGTTCTTC
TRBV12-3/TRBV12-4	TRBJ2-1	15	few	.	CASSFEGTAYNEQFF	TGTGCCAGCAGTTTCGAGGGGACGGCCTACAATGAGCAGTTCTTC
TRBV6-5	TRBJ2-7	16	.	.	CASSYSVGDTSNEQYF	TGTGCCAGCAGTTACTCGGTCGGGGACACCTCCAATGAGCAGTACTTC
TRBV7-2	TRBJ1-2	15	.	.	CASSSHDGDDYGYTF	TGTGCCAGCAGCTCCCACGACGGGGATGACTATGGCTACACCTTC
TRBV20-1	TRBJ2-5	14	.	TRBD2	CSARDREGKETQYF	TGCAGTGCTAGAGATCGGGAGGGGAAAGAGACCCAGTACTTC
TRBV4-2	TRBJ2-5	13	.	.	CASSQEWEETQYF	TGTGCCAGCAGCCAAGAGTGGGAAGAGACCCAGTACTTC
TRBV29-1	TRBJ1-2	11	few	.	CSVYIGRGYTF	TGCAGCGTTTACATCGGCCGTGGCTACACCTTC
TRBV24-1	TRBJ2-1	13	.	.	CATSDLWRNEQFF	TGTGCCACCAGTGATTTATGGCGTAATGAGCAGTTCTTC
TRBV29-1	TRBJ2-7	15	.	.	CSISGHHQNSYEQYF	TGCAGCATATCGGGACACCACCAAAACTCCTACGAGCAGTACTTC
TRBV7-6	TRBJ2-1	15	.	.	CASSFGVARVDEQFF	TGTGCCAGCAGCTTTGGGGTGGCCCGTGTCGATGAGCAGTTCTTC
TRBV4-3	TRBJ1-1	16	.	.	CASSPQAYRVRTEAFF	TGCGCCAGCAGCCCCCAGGCATACAGGGTTCGGACTGAAGCTTTCTTT
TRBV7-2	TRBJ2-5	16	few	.	CASSLEGGSGIKTQYF	TGTGCCAGCAGCTTAGAGGGGGGATCGGGTATTAAGACCCAGTACTTC
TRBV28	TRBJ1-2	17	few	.	CASSLGVPGRQEDGYTF	TGTGCCAGCAGCCTAGGGGTGCCAGGGCGGCAGGAGGATGGCTACACCTTC
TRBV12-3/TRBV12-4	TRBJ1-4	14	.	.	CASSSGGAWEKLFF	TGTGCCAGCAGTTCGGGGGGGGCTTGGGAAAAACTGTTTTTT
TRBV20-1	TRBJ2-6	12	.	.	CSGAPGANVLTF	TGCAGTGGGGCGCCTGGGGCCAACGTCCTGACTTTC
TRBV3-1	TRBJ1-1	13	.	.	CASTTTVGAEAFF	TGTGCCAGCACCACAACAGTAGGGGCTGAAGCTTTCTTT
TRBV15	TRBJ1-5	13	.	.	CATSNGINQPQHF	TGTGCCACCAGCAACGGGATAAATCAGCCCCAGCATTTT
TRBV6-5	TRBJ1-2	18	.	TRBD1	CASSSQLGQGYSNYGYTF	TGTGCCAGCAGTTCACAACTGGGACAGGGCTATTCTAACTATGGCTACACCTTC
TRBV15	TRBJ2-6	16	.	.	CAISRVKGEGANVLTF	TGTGCCATCAGCAGGGTAAAGGGGGAGGGGGCCAACGTCCTGACTTTC
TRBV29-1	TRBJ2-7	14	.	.	CSVETGLSSYEQYF	TGCAGCGTTGAGACCGGGCTAAGCTCCTACGAGCAGTACTTC
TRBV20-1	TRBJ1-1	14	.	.	CSAREVGGSTEAFF	TGCAGTGCTAGAGAAGTAGGAGGGAGCACTGAAGCTTTCTTT
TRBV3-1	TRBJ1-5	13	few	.	CASSQTLNQPQHF	TGTGCCAGCAGCCAAACCTTAAATCAGCCCCAGCATTTT
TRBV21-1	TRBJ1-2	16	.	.	CASSPHKTASNYGYTF	TGTGCCAGCAGCCCACACAAGACGGCCAGTAACTATGGCTACACCTTC
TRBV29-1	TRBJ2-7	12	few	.	CSVTGAVNEQYF	TGCAGCGTAACCGGGGCGGTGAACGAGCAGTACTTC
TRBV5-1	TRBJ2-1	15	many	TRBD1	CASSGQGAPYNEQFF	TGCGCCAGCAGCGGACAGGGGGCCCCCTACAATGAGCAGTTCTTC
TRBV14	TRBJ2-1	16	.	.	CASSQEKGNSYNEQFF	TGTGCCAGCAGCCAAGAAAAGGGAAATTCCTACAATGAGCAGTTCTTC
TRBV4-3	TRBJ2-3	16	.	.	CASSKKTGILMDTQYF	TGCGCCAGCAGTAAAAAGACAGGAATCCTGATGGATACGCAGTATTTT
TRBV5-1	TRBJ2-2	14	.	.	CASKEGGHTGELFF	TGCGCCAGCAAGGAGGGGGGGCACACCGGGGAGCTGTTTTTT
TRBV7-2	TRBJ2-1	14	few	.	CASSLGVRLGEQFF	TGTGCCAGCAGCTTAGGTGTCCGTTTGGGTGAGCAGTTCTTC
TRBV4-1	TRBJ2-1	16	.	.	CASSQDGNQGRYEQFF	TGCGCCAGCAGCCAAGATGGGAACCAGGGGAGGTATGAGCAGTTCTTC
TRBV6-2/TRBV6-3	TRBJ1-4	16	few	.	CASSYSMGATNEKLFF	TGTGCCAGCAGTTACAGTATGGGAGCAACTAATGAAAAACTGTTTTTT
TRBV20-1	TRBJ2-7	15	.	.	CSASDSGVLTYEQYF	TGCAGTGCTAGTGATTCAGGGGTGCTAACCTACGAGCAGTACTTC